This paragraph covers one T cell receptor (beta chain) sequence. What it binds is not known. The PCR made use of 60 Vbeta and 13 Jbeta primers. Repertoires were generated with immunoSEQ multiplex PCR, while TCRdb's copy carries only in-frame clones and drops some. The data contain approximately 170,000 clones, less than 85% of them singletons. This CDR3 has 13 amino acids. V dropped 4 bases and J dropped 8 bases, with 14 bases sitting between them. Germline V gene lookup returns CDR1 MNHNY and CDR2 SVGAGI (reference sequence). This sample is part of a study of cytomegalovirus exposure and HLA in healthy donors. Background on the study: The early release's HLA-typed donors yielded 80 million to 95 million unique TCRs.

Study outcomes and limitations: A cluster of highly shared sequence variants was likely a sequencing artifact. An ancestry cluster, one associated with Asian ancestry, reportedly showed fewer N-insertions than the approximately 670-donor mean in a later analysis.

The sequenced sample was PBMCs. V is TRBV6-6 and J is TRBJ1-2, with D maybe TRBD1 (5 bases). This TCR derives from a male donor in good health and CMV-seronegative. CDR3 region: CASSLTLQGGYTF. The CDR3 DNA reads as TGTGCCAGCAGTTTGACCTTGCAGGGCGGCTACACCTTC.